Following are 3 T cell receptor beta chains from one sample sequenced in a study of blood T cell repertoires in COVID-19. Sequencing used immunoSEQ multiplex PCR; TCRdb keeps in-frame clones, though not all of them. Counted here are just over 80,000 clones, approximately 80% occurring once; the ten biggest clones make up roughly two fifths. Material for sequencing was peripheral blood. The receptors were gathered from an elderly man with acute or convalescent COVID-19.

The chain has TRBV27 and TRBJ1-6; perhaps TRBD1 as D (6 bases). V gave up 6 bases and J gave up 7 bases, with 16 bases separating them. The germline V gene has CDR1 MNHEY and CDR2 SMNVEV (reference sequence). There are 15 residues in the CDR3. The CDR3 sequence is CASREQGLGNSPLHF. The CDR3 DNA is TGTGCCAGCAGGGAACAGGGACTAGGGAATTCACCCCTCCACTTT.

The CDR3, as DNA: TGTGCCAGCTCACCACCTCAGGGGGCCAGGGGCACAGATACGCAGTATTTT. Translation gives CASSPPQGARGTDTQYF. This chain connects TRBV18 to TRBJ2-3; 8 bases align to TRBD1. This CDR3 contains 17 residues. Germline V gene data show CDR1 as KGHSH and CDR2 as LQKENI. Unmatched junction bases numbered 6, after V lost 0 bases and J lost 1 base.

V and J are TRBV5-1 and TRBJ2-1; D may be TRBD2 (6 bases). The CDR3 contains 16 residues. With 0 bases removed from V and 4 bases from J, the gap between germline ends came to 14 bases. CDR1 is SGHRS and CDR2 is YFSETQ in the germline V gene. The CDR3 region is CASSLAGGEGYNEQFF. The DNA of the CDR3 is TGCGCCAGCAGCTTGGCCGGGGGAGAGGGTTACAATGAGCAGTTCTTC.